The rows below give T cell receptor beta chains drawn from one sample of a study of molecular identifiers for immune sequencing clone quantification. TCRdb fed the PCR reads into MiXCR, producing one record per CDR3 protein. The top ten hold under 0.95% of the sample, which has about 640,000 distinct CDR3 sequences, nearly 20% seen once. What was sequenced was naive CD8+ T cells from blood, with Jurkat cell RNA spiked in. The receptors here all came from a human donor in good health. Some libraries in this study had Jurkat cell RNA spiked in. CDR3s include the opening cysteine and the closing phenylalanine or tryptophan.

>TRBV6-2/TRBV6-3
CASRTWTAGGYGYTF
>TRBV7-8
CASSLGGLGQGAWETQYF
>TRBV7-2
CASSLPTGTGAVGQETQYF
>TRBV10-3
CAISELAGQETQYF
>TRBV4-3
CASSQDLRGASPGNIQYF
>TRBV12-3/TRBV12-4
CASSSGGGGYTF
>TRBV6-2/TRBV6-3
CASSYSWDRAYEQYF
>TRBV19
CASRLKGGDQPQHF
>TRBV28
CASSFETETQYF
>TRBV9
CASSVGREGIYEQYF
>TRBV7-2
CASSQPTSGVPGDTQYF
>TRBV19
CASRTPTGELFF
>TRBV19
CAFPLGDYEQYF
>TRBV6-6
CASSSISGGTYEQYF
>TRBV20-1
CSAREVQETQYF
>TRBV7-9
CASSHTEKRTSSYNSPLHF
>TRBV7-2
CASSSHWEGLYYEQYF
>TRBV29-1
CSVEGDTPYEQYF
>TRBV27
CASSLLGAQEKLFF
>TRBV20-1
CSARGSSTTQTTDTQYF
>TRBV7-3
CASSQKKKQGQETQYF
>TRBV6-4
CASKMRQGIHQPQHF
>TRBV20-1
CSARAIAGASIYEQYF
>TRBV11-2
CASSFRTSGDSTDTQYF
>TRBV5-6
CAGSLGPLGQETQYF
>TRBV6-2/TRBV6-3
CASSLTLSGNYGYTF
>TRBV10-2
CASIRARTEETQYF
>TRBV4-3
CASSQVPGPPYEQYF
>TRBV4-2
CASEGSSYEQYF
>TRBV27
CASSPLGAGGGEQFF
>TRBV2
CAGKAWFHEQFF
>TRBV13
CASSSRGLLQETQYF
>TRBV12-3/TRBV12-4
CASGGAQQYF
>TRBV7-9
CASSYRTGGGTDTQYF
>TRBV27
CASSVTGGLSYEQYF
>TRBV19
CASSWGLARIYEQYF
>TRBV10-3
CAISPRDRGGDEQYF
>TRBV6-5
CASGPWGLLNTEAFF
>TRBV7-9
CASSPPWSGYTEAFF
>TRBV6-5
CASSRLAGAPDTQYF
>TRBV27
CASSTGLAQFF
>TRBV15
CATSRDLSGGPTDTQYF
>TRBV12-3/TRBV12-4
CASRDPSGGAGNEQFF
>TRBV13
CASSLWTNTGELFF
>TRBV19
CASSMGLAGIVQETQYF
>TRBV12-3/TRBV12-4
CASSLSRTEQFF
>TRBV7-3
CASSLTIGGTEAFF